These 21 T cell receptor beta chains share one sample of origin, sequenced in a study of OX40 agonist ivuxolimab in advanced cancers. Libraries were prepared by immunoSEQ multiplex PCR; TCRdb keeps only in-frame clonotypes and omits some of them. The table lists 70,000 to 90,000 clones, 86% of them singletons. The source material was CD4+ or CD8+ T cells sorted from blood, sampled in a trial of the OX40 agonist ivuxolimab. Source of these receptors: an adult with an advanced solid tumor such as melanoma, head and neck, liver or kidney cancer.

V gene TRBV6-6 combines with J gene TRBJ2-3; D unresolved. CDR1 and CDR2 from the germline V gene are MNHNY and SVGAGI (reference sequence). The V end lost 0 bases, the J end lost 6 bases, and 16 bases lay between the germline ends. This CDR3 comprises 16 residues. The CDR3 region has the DNA TGTGCCAGCAGTTACTCCCCCCATACGAGACATGATACGCAGTATTTT. It yields the protein CASSYSPHTRHDTQYF.

V usage is TRBV29-1 and J usage is TRBJ2-4; D is undetermined. Germline V gene sequence: CDR1 SQVTM, CDR2 ANQGSEA. This CDR3 comprises 12 residues. V lost 4 bases to trimming and J lost 1 base, with 5 bases between them. As DNA, the CDR3 is TGCAGCGTTGGGGTCGCCAAAAACATTCAGTACTTC. Translation: CSVGVAKNIQYF. The full variable domain, completed using reference TRBV29-1 and TRBJ2-4, is SAVISQKPSRDICQRGTSLTIQCQVDSQVTMMFWYRQQPGQSLTLIATANQGSEATYESGFVIDKFPISRPNLTFSTLTVSNMSPEDSSIYLCSVGVAKNIQYFGAGTRLSVL.

V is TRBV5-4 and J is TRBJ2-4, with 11 nucleotides matching TRBD1. In germline, CDR1 is SGHNT, CDR2 YYREEE (reference sequence). The CDR3 is 17 residues long. After removal of 4 bases from V and 0 bases from J, the junction contained 6 bases not matched to a gene. As DNA, the CDR3 is TGTGCCAGCAGCCTGAGGACAGGGGGCTTAGCCAAAAACATTCAGTACTTC. Its translation: CASSLRTGGLAKNIQYF.

The J gene is TRBJ2-1, the V gene TRBV7-3; D is tentatively TRBD1 or TRBD2 (5 bases each). Trimming removed 2 bases from V and 6 bases from J, with 8 bases in between. The CDR3 runs to 13 residues. Germline V gene sequence: CDR1 SGHTA, CDR2 FQGTGA. The CDR3 loop reads CASSLPGTNEQFF. The CDR3 coding sequence is TGTGCCAGCAGCTTACCTGGGACCAATGAGCAGTTCTTC.

The CDR3 sequence is CASSLTSGRWEQFF. The CDR3, as DNA: TGTGCCAGCAGCTTGACTAGCGGGAGATGGGAGCAGTTCTTC. This chain links TRBV11-2 with TRBJ2-1, with 12 nucleotides matching TRBD2. V shed 3 bases and J 10 bases; nucleotides not matched to a gene: 4. CDR3 length equals 14 residues. Germline V gene lookup returns CDR1 SGHAT and CDR2 FQNNGV. The full variable domain, its missing parts supplied by reference TRBV11-2 and TRBJ2-1, is EAGVAQSPRYKIIEKRQSVAFWCNPISGHATLYWYQQILGQGPKLLIQFQNNGVVDDSQLPKDRFSAERLKGVDSTLKIQPAKLEDSAVYLCASSLTSGRWEQFFGPGTRLTVL.

V gene TRBV5-1 combines with J gene TRBJ2-1; TRBD2 matches 14 bases. CDR3 size: 17 residues. Germline V lookup: CDR1 SGHRS, CDR2 YFSETQ. V lost 4 bases, J lost 6 bases, and 9 bases stayed unmatched. The CDR3 DNA reads TGCGCCAGCAGCAAAGAACGGGGACTAGCGGGAGTCAATGAGCAGTTCTTC. Translating gives CASSKERGLAGVNEQFF.

The V call is TRBV25-1, the J call TRBJ1-2, with no clear D. V lost 5 bases and J lost 6, with 19 bases in between. There are 15 residues in the CDR3. CDR1 MGHDK and CDR2 SYGVNS come from the germline V gene. The chain's CDR3 is CASSKAGLMVDGYTF. CDR3 in DNA: TGTGCCAGCAGTAAAGCAGGTCTTATGGTGGATGGCTACACCTTC.

This clone was observed a single time. The chain couples TRBV7-6 to TRBJ1-5; unclear D gene. Trimming pared 1 base from V and 1 base from J, leaving 11 bases between. This CDR3 comprises 16 residues. Germline CDR1 and CDR2: SGHVS and FNYEAQ. As DNA, the CDR3 is TGTGCCAGCAGCTTAGGGGTAGGGTGGAGCAATCAGCCCCAGCATTTT. Translating gives CASSLGVGWSNQPQHF.

The chain joins TRBV5-6 to TRBJ2-7; D is ambiguous. Germline CDR1 SGHDT, CDR2 YYEEEE. This CDR3 is built from 14 residues. V dropped 2 bases and J dropped 2 bases, with 11 bases sitting between them. The CDR3 DNA reads TGTGCCAGCAGCTTAAGTGTAGTGGCCTACGAGCAGTACTTC. Amino acid sequence: CASSLSVVAYEQYF.

V and J are TRBV5-6 and TRBJ2-1; D remains ambiguous. This CDR3 has 16 residues. The germline gives CDR1 SGHDT, CDR2 YYEEEE. Trimming took off 3 bases at V and 3 bases at J, with 16 bases between the two ends. The CDR3 DNA follows: TGTGCCAGCAGCTCCGGCTCGACCCTTTACTACAATGAGCAGTTCTTC. This encodes CASSSGSTLYYNEQFF.

The J gene is TRBJ2-3, the V gene TRBV7-2, with TRBD2 matching over 11 bases. The length of the CDR3 is 19 residues. Germline-derived CDR1 and CDR2 are SGHTA and FQGNSA. Germline trimming cut 0 bases from V and 0 bases from J; bases unmatched to any gene: 8. CDR3 sequence (DNA): TGTGCCAGCAGCTTAGCCTGGGGGACTAGCGGTACTAGCACAGATACGCAGTATTTT. Amino acid sequence: CASSLAWGTSGTSTDTQYF.

This clone has only one observation. The genes are TRBV10-3 and TRBJ1-1; D gene ambiguous. The germline V and J ends were trimmed by 3 bases and 7 bases, with 18 bases remaining between them. The CDR3 consists of 15 residues. The germline V gene has CDR1 ENHRY and CDR2 SYGVKD. For the CDR3, the DNA is TGTGCCATCAGTGATACCGGTGTGGGTTTTGGTGAAGCTTTCTTT. This encodes CAISDTGVGFGEAFF.

The rearrangement uses TRBV5-4 and TRBJ1-2; TRBD1 aligns across 10 bases. The V and J ends lost 5 bases and 7 bases, in that order; junction bases with no gene match: 14. CDR1 is SGHNT and CDR2 is YYREEE in the germline V gene (reference sequence). The CDR3 sequence is 16 residues long. This chain's CDR3 is CASSLDRTGGLGGYTF. Here the CDR3 DNA reads TGTGCCAGCAGTCTAGATCGGACAGGGGGACTTGGTGGCTACACCTTC.

This chain connects TRBV10-3 to TRBJ2-3; D not resolved. The CDR3 length is 12 residues. V was pared by 0 bases and J by 5 bases, with 3 bases between. Germline CDR1 ENHRY, CDR2 SYGVKD. CDR3 nucleotides: TGTGCCATCAGTGAGTCACAAGATACGCAGTATTTT. Amino acid sequence: CAISESQDTQYF.

The chain links TRBV30 to TRBJ2-1, with D tentatively TRBD2 (6 bases). This CDR3 comprises 14 residues. Germline CDR1 and CDR2: GTSNPN and SVGIG (reference sequence). Between the trimmed V and J ends, which lost 2 bases and 15 bases, there was a span of 23 bases. The CDR3 region has the DNA TGTGCCTGGAGTACCGATATAACCGGCGGGGATAGGTTCTTC. Its protein is CAWSTDITGGDRFF.

The chain joins TRBV30 to TRBJ1-1; TRBD1 might be the D (5 bases). V was pared by 0 bases and J by 6 bases, with 14 bases between. The CDR3 loop spans 14 amino acids. Germline CDR1 and CDR2: GTSNPN and SVGIG (reference sequence). Here the CDR3 reads CAWSVGDLAPEAFF. The DNA of the CDR3 is TGTGCCTGGAGTGTAGGGGACCTTGCCCCTGAAGCTTTCTTT. Supplemented by reference TRBV30 and TRBJ1-1, the full variable domain reads SQTIHQWPATLVQPVGSPLSLECTVEGTSNPNLYWYRQAAGRGLQLLFYSVGIGQISSEVPQNLSASRPQDRQFILSSKKLLLSDSGFYLCAWSVGDLAPEAFFGQGTRLTVV.

The chain links TRBV6-5 to TRBJ2-2; D is ambiguous. This CDR3 comprises 12 residues. Between the trimmed V and J ends, which lost 5 bases and 4 bases, there was a span of 5 bases. Germline-derived CDR1 and CDR2 are MNHEY and SVGAGI. The CDR3 is CASSHFTGELFF. In DNA form, the CDR3 reads TGTGCCAGCAGTCACTTCACCGGGGAGCTGTTTTTT.

The J gene is TRBJ2-7, the V gene TRBV6-1; D remains unclear. The V end lost 7 bases, the J end lost 0 bases, and 16 bases lay between the germline ends. The CDR3 contains 15 residues. The germline gives CDR1 MNHNS, CDR2 SASEGT. CDR3 residues: CASTRLISSSYEQYF. CDR3 sequence (DNA): TGTGCCAGCACTCGACTTATTTCCTCCTCCTACGAGCAGTACTTC.

This clone was seen only once. This sequence joins TRBV9 and TRBJ2-5; weak D call: TRBD1 (6 bases). The CDR3 is made up of 14 amino acids. V was cut by 0 bases and J by 4 bases, with 10 bases left in between. CDR1 and CDR2 (germline): SGDLS, YYNGEE. CDR3 in amino acids: CASSVDQGRETQYF. The CDR3, as DNA: TGTGCCAGCAGCGTAGATCAGGGGAGAGAGACCCAGTACTTC.

The V and J genes are TRBV28 and TRBJ1-6, with D maybe TRBD1 (6 bases). The germline CDR1 and CDR2 sequences are MDHEN and SYDVKM. V was pared by 2 bases and J by 6 bases, with 20 bases between. The CDR3 is 18 amino acids. The CDR3 DNA sequence: TGTGCCAGCAGTTTAATCGCTCCAGGGGTGGTGGGTAATTCACCCCTCCACTTT. Protein: CASSLIAPGVVGNSPLHF. The variable domain in full, completed from reference TRBV28 and TRBJ1-6, reads DVKVTQSSRYLVKRTGEKVFLECVQDMDHENMFWYRQDPGLGLRLIYFSYDVKMKEKGDIPEGYSVSREKKERFSLILESASTNQTSMYLCASSLIAPGVVGNSPLHFGNGTRLTVT.

The gene calls are TRBV5-1 and TRBJ2-7, with D tentatively TRBD1 (6 bases). This CDR3 comprises 13 residues. Germline CDR1 is SGHRS and CDR2 is YFSETQ. V gave up 9 bases and J gave up 4 bases, with 17 bases separating them. The DNA of the CDR3 is TGCGCCAACCCGGACAGCCAGATTTACGAGCAGTACTTC. Protein product: CANPDSQIYEQYF.